Included here is one T cell receptor (beta chain) sequence, with context. Antigen specificity is unknown. One end of the junction fails to match germline, which may point to a read error. The CDR3 has 11 amino acids. Germline assignment: CDR1 DFQATT and CDR2 SNEGSKA (reference sequence). The data belong to a study of cytomegalovirus exposure and HLA in healthy donors. Findings and caveats of the study: In a later analysis, an Asian-associated ancestry cluster reportedly showed fewer N-insertions than the 666-donor mean. Later, TCR association rates were found to vary by HLA locus, highest for DRB1 and lowest for HLA-C.

PCR employed 60 Vbeta and 13 Jbeta primers. Original processing methods: Later work found 80 million to 85 million unique TCR beta chains, with roughly 11 million shared. Generated by immunoSEQ multiplex PCR, the TCRdb table keeps only in-frame clones and is missing some. V and J calls and clone size are those listed in that table; D and trimming were worked out from the DNA. The table shows roughly 250,000 clones, with 72% occurring only once. The genes are TRBV20-1 and TRBJ2-4; D not resolved. The sequence came from a female donor in good health and CMV-seronegative. The source material was PBMCs. The CDR3 nucleotides are TGCAGTGCCAGAGCAGAAAACATTCAGTACTTC. Protein: CSARAENIQYF.